Shown below are 10 T cell receptor beta chains from a single sample sequenced in a study of blood T cell repertoires in COVID-19. TCRdb's copy holds only in-frame clones and misses some; the assay was immunoSEQ multiplex PCR. Among about 87,000 clones, about 85% were seen once, and the ten largest hold less than 4%. The sample was peripheral blood. The origin of the receptors is a woman older than 75 with COVID-19, enrolled during active disease.

This clone came up once. The rearrangement links TRBV5-6 to TRBJ2-7, with D perhaps TRBD2 (6 bases). Trimming stripped 5 bases from V and 0 bases from J, with 12 bases between. The germline CDR1 and CDR2 sequences are SGHDT and YYEEEE. CDR3 length equals 14 residues. The CDR3: CASRLRGSSYEQYF. CDR3 coding DNA: TGTGCCAGCAGACTACGGGGGAGCTCCTACGAGCAGTACTTC. The full variable domain, rest sourced from reference TRBV5-6 and TRBJ2-7, is DAGVTQSPTHLIKTRGQQVTLRCSPKSGHDTVSWYQQALGQGPQFIFQYYEEEERQRGNFPDRFSGHQFPNYSSELNVNALLLGDSALYLCASRLRGSSYEQYFGPGTRLTVT.

V gene TRBV18 combines with J gene TRBJ1-2, with a tentative D call TRBD1 (6 bases). The CDR3 length is 16 residues. Trimming cost V 0 bases and J 9 bases, with 20 bases left between them. The germline gives CDR1 KGHSH, CDR2 LQKENI. In DNA form, the CDR3 reads TGTGCCAGCTCACCACCCACGGCACAGGGAGAAGGGAGCTACACCTTC. It encodes CASSPPTAQGEGSYTF.

The chain has TRBV5-1 and TRBJ2-3, with 10 bases fitting TRBD2. Germline V gene lookup returns CDR1 SGHRS and CDR2 YFSETQ. The CDR3 is made up of 16 amino acids. J was trimmed by 4 bases and V by 1 base; bases with no gene match: 6. The CDR3 loop is CASSLRSGRGADTQYF. Written as DNA, the CDR3 is TGCGCCAGCAGCTTGAGAAGCGGGAGGGGTGCAGATACGCAGTATTTT.

The table lists this clone with a count of one. The chain combines TRBV6-2 or TRBV6-3 with TRBJ2-6; 7 nucleotides align to TRBD1. CDR3 length: 17 residues. CDR1 is MNHEY and CDR2 is SVGEGT in the germline V gene. Trimming at V came to 2 bases and at J to 1 base, leaving 5 bases not matched to a gene. CDR3 loop: CASSYMGQPSGANVLTF. In DNA form, the CDR3 reads TGTGCCAGCAGTTACATGGGACAGCCGTCTGGGGCCAACGTCCTGACTTTC.

The chain uses TRBV28 and TRBJ2-7; 7 bases fit TRBD1. This CDR3 comprises 15 residues. Germline CDR1 and CDR2: MDHEN and SYDVKM. V trimming: 6 bases; J trimming: 7 bases; junction bases outside the gene matches: 15. CDR3 residues: CASRVPGSGGGEQYF. CDR3 sequence (DNA): TGTGCCAGCAGGGTCCCCGGGTCAGGGGGTGGAGAGCAGTACTTC.

The table lists this clone with a count of one. The V and J genes are TRBV2 and TRBJ1-1, with 8 bases identical to TRBD1. Germline CDR1 SNHLY, CDR2 FYNNEI. The CDR3 loop spans 13 amino acids. V gave up 6 bases and J gave up 11 bases; unmatched junction bases: 11. In DNA, the CDR3 is TGTGCCAGCAGGGACGACAGGGGAGTCGTTGCTTTCTTT. Amino acid sequence: CASRDDRGVVAFF.

This chain uses TRBV28 with TRBJ2-7, with TRBD2 matching over 11 bases. V shed 4 bases, J shed 3 bases, and the junction held 23 bases outside the gene matches. The V gene's germline CDR1 is MDHEN and CDR2 SYDVKM. This CDR3 contains 21 residues. Written as DNA, the CDR3 is TGTGCCAGCAGTTCCATAATCCGCACTAGACCCTTAGCGGGAGGGTTCTACGAGCAGTACTTC. The encoded protein is CASSSIIRTRPLAGGFYEQYF.

The chain carries TRBV6-6 and TRBJ1-4; D may be TRBD1 (5 bases). The germline V gene encodes CDR1 MNHNY and CDR2 SVGAGI (reference sequence). The CDR3 has 15 amino acids. V lost 5 bases and J lost 4, with 14 bases in between. The chain's CDR3 is CASSNRGAVNEKLFF. CDR3 coding DNA: TGTGCCAGCAGTAACCGTGGGGCCGTTAATGAAAAACTGTTTTTT.

The J gene is TRBJ2-3, the V gene TRBV5-1, with no clear D. From germline, CDR1 is SGHRS and CDR2 YFSETQ. Trimming stripped 0 bases from V and 2 bases from J, with 10 bases between. The CDR3 sequence is 15 residues long. As DNA, the CDR3 is TGCGCCAGCAGCTTGGGACTCCTGAACACAGATACGCAGTATTTT. It codes for CASSLGLLNTDTQYF.

The V gene is TRBV11-1, the J gene TRBJ2-1; D may be TRBD2 (6 bases). Germline V gives CDR1 SGHAT, CDR2 FQDESV (reference sequence). Trimming stripped 8 bases from V and 2 bases from J, with 7 bases between. This CDR3 is built from 12 residues. CDR3 residues: CASGGAYNEQFF. The DNA for the CDR3 is TGTGCCAGCGGCGGGGCCTACAATGAGCAGTTCTTC.